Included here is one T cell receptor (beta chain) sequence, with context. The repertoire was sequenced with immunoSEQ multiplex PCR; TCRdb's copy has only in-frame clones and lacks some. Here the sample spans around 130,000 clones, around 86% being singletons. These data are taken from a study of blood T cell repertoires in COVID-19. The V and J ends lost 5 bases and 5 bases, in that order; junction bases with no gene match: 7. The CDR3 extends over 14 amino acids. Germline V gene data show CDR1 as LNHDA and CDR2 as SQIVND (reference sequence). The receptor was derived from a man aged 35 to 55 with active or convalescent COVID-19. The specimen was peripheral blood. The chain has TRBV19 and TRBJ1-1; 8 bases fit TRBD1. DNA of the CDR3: TGTGCCAGTAGTGTGGGACAGGCGCGGACTGAAGCTTTCTTT. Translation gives CASSVGQARTEAFF.